These T cell receptor beta chains were read from a single sample in a study of T cell responses to AZD1222 COVID-19 vaccine. Clones were sequenced by immunoSEQ multiplex PCR, and TCRdb holds only the in-frame ones, with some missing. This sample has approximately 96,000 clones, with about nine tenths found just once. Sequenced material: peripheral blood, taken 28 days after the second AZD1222 dose. These TCRs come from an adult who received the AZD1222 COVID-19 vaccine. CDR3s include the opening cysteine and the closing phenylalanine or tryptophan. Fields, in order: clone size, CDR3 length, D gene, V gene, J gene, CDR3 protein, CDR3 DNA. A D gene is named only where the DNA matches it firmly. Not every row has a clone size; where given, it reads once, few, many or a size class.

abundance: few
len: 13
d_gene: .
v_gene: TRBV3-1/TRBV3-2
j_gene: TRBJ1-1
CDR3aa: CASRRQGDTEAFF
CDR3nt: TGTGCCAGCAGGCGACAAGGAGACACTGAAGCTTTCTTT

abundance: .
len: 16
d_gene: .
v_gene: TRBV19
j_gene: TRBJ1-5
CDR3aa: CASSIVGDYSNQPQHF
CDR3nt: TGTGCCAGTAGTATAGTCGGGGATTATAGCAATCAGCCCCAGCATTTT

abundance: .
len: 17
d_gene: .
v_gene: TRBV7-4
j_gene: TRBJ1-5
CDR3aa: CASSSPTVRDGGQPQHF
CDR3nt: TGTGCCAGCAGCTCACCTACCGTCAGGGACGGTGGGCAGCCCCAGCATTTT

abundance: once
len: 18
d_gene: TRBD2
v_gene: TRBV3-1/TRBV3-2
j_gene: TRBJ2-2
CDR3aa: CASSQGSGGSANTGELFF
CDR3nt: TGTGCCAGCAGCCAGGGAAGCGGGGGTTCGGCAAACACCGGGGAGCTGTTTTTT

abundance: .
len: 11
d_gene: .
v_gene: TRBV28
j_gene: TRBJ2-7
CDR3aa: CASRLSYEQYF
CDR3nt: TGTGCCAGCAGGCTCAGCTACGAGCAGTACTTC

abundance: .
len: 13
d_gene: .
v_gene: TRBV7-6
j_gene: TRBJ2-7
CDR3aa: CASSLELSYEQYF
CDR3nt: TGTGCCAGCAGCTTAGAACTTTCCTACGAGCAGTACTTC

abundance: .
len: 19
d_gene: TRBD2
v_gene: TRBV19
j_gene: TRBJ2-1
CDR3aa: CASSPPLGLAGEVGNEQFF
CDR3nt: TGTGCCAGTAGTCCGCCTTTGGGACTAGCGGGAGAGGTAGGCAATGAGCAGTTCTTC

abundance: once
len: 15
d_gene: TRBD2
v_gene: TRBV6-5
j_gene: TRBJ2-7
CDR3aa: CASSYLGREGYEQYF
CDR3nt: TGTGCCAGCAGTTACCTCGGCAGGGAGGGGTACGAGCAGTACTTC

abundance: .
len: 13
d_gene: .
v_gene: TRBV9
j_gene: TRBJ2-3
CDR3aa: CASSVVNTDTQYF
CDR3nt: TGTGCCAGCAGCGTAGTGAACACAGATACGCAGTATTTT

abundance: .
len: 15
d_gene: .
v_gene: TRBV14
j_gene: TRBJ2-4
CDR3aa: CASSQEARGVSHQYF
CDR3nt: TGTGCCAGCAGCCAAGAGGCACGAGGGGTGTCACATCAGTACTTC

abundance: .
len: 13
d_gene: .
v_gene: TRBV13
j_gene: TRBJ2-3
CDR3aa: CASSLLSTDTQYF
CDR3nt: TGTGCCAGCAGCTTACTTAGCACAGATACGCAGTATTTT

abundance: .
len: 14
d_gene: TRBD1
v_gene: TRBV2
j_gene: TRBJ1-1
CDR3aa: CASSEIQGATEAFF
CDR3nt: TGTGCCAGCAGTGAGATACAGGGGGCCACTGAAGCTTTCTTT

abundance: .
len: 13
d_gene: TRBD1
v_gene: TRBV28
j_gene: TRBJ2-4
CDR3aa: CASIEGGRNIQYF
CDR3nt: TGTGCCAGCATAGAAGGGGGCAGAAACATTCAGTACTTC

abundance: .
len: 16
d_gene: .
v_gene: TRBV18
j_gene: TRBJ1-4
CDR3aa: CASSLNPGRPDEKLFF
CDR3nt: TGTGCCAGCTCACTCAACCCGGGACGGCCAGATGAAAAACTGTTTTTT

abundance: .
len: 15
d_gene: .
v_gene: TRBV10-3
j_gene: TRBJ1-5
CDR3aa: CAIRGQGRGNQPQHF
CDR3nt: TGTGCCATCAGGGGCCAGGGGAGAGGCAATCAGCCCCAGCATTTT

abundance: few
len: 13
d_gene: .
v_gene: TRBV7-9
j_gene: TRBJ1-1
CDR3aa: CASSNGKRTEAFF
CDR3nt: TGTGCCAGCAGCAACGGAAAGAGGACTGAAGCTTTCTTT

abundance: .
len: 15
d_gene: TRBD2
v_gene: TRBV19
j_gene: TRBJ2-5
CDR3aa: CASTPSWRGQETQYF
CDR3nt: TGTGCCAGTACCCCTTCTTGGCGGGGGCAAGAGACCCAGTACTTC

abundance: .
len: 14
d_gene: .
v_gene: TRBV27
j_gene: TRBJ1-1
CDR3aa: CASRAPGRWTEAFF
CDR3nt: TGTGCCAGCAGGGCGCCCGGGAGATGGACTGAAGCTTTCTTT

abundance: .
len: 14
d_gene: .
v_gene: TRBV19
j_gene: TRBJ2-7
CDR3aa: CASSKQTTTYEQYF
CDR3nt: TGTGCCAGTAGTAAGCAGACAACAACCTACGAGCAGTACTTC

abundance: .
len: 15
d_gene: .
v_gene: TRBV7-3
j_gene: TRBJ1-6
CDR3aa: CASSLIPGAGSPLHF
CDR3nt: TGTGCCAGCAGCTTAATACCAGGGGCCGGTTCACCCCTCCACTTT

abundance: .
len: 15
d_gene: .
v_gene: TRBV11-2
j_gene: TRBJ1-2
CDR3aa: CASSLIGKGAYGYTF
CDR3nt: TGTGCCAGCAGCTTAATCGGGAAAGGGGCCTATGGCTACACCTTC

abundance: once
len: 13
d_gene: TRBD2
v_gene: TRBV14
j_gene: TRBJ2-7
CDR3aa: CASSLGGIHEQYF
CDR3nt: TGTGCCAGCAGTCTCGGGGGGATCCACGAGCAGTACTTC

abundance: .
len: 14
d_gene: .
v_gene: TRBV9
j_gene: TRBJ2-3
CDR3aa: CASSPGPEGYTQYF
CDR3nt: TGTGCCAGCAGCCCGGGACCAGAAGGGTATACGCAGTATTTT

abundance: .
len: 17
d_gene: TRBD2
v_gene: TRBV5-4
j_gene: TRBJ2-3
CDR3aa: CASSLVRAGDGTDTQYF
CDR3nt: TGTGCCAGCAGCTTGGTACGGGCGGGGGATGGCACAGATACGCAGTATTTT

abundance: .
len: 16
d_gene: TRBD1
v_gene: TRBV19
j_gene: TRBJ2-7
CDR3aa: CASSSFGQGNPYEQYF
CDR3nt: TGTGCCAGTAGTAGTTTCGGACAGGGAAATCCCTACGAGCAGTACTTC

abundance: .
len: 12
d_gene: .
v_gene: TRBV28
j_gene: TRBJ2-1
CDR3aa: CATYGVYNEQFF
CDR3nt: TGTGCCACCTACGGTGTCTACAATGAGCAGTTCTTC

abundance: .
len: 12
d_gene: .
v_gene: TRBV19
j_gene: TRBJ1-1
CDR3aa: CAIRGVNTEAFF
CDR3nt: TGTGCCATAAGGGGGGTGAACACTGAAGCTTTCTTT

abundance: .
len: 15
d_gene: TRBD2
v_gene: TRBV7-6
j_gene: TRBJ2-3
CDR3aa: CASSLEASGIDTQYF
CDR3nt: TGTGCCAGCAGCTTGGAGGCTAGCGGGATTGATACGCAGTATTTT

abundance: .
len: 14
d_gene: .
v_gene: TRBV2
j_gene: TRBJ1-3
CDR3aa: CASRKTASGNTIYF
CDR3nt: TGTGCCAGCAGAAAGACAGCCTCTGGAAACACCATATATTTT

abundance: .
len: 13
d_gene: .
v_gene: TRBV28
j_gene: TRBJ1-5
CDR3aa: CASGEPSPQPQHF
CDR3nt: TGTGCCAGCGGGGAGCCCTCCCCTCAGCCCCAGCATTTT

abundance: .
len: 19
d_gene: .
v_gene: TRBV11-2
j_gene: TRBJ2-6
CDR3aa: CASSPRGLVASPGANVLTF
CDR3nt: TGTGCCAGCAGCCCTAGGGGGTTAGTAGCCTCCCCTGGGGCCAACGTCCTGACTTTC

abundance: .
len: 15
d_gene: .
v_gene: TRBV2
j_gene: TRBJ1-1
CDR3aa: CASSDSGASGTEAFF
CDR3nt: TGTGCCAGCAGTGATTCAGGGGCATCGGGCACTGAAGCTTTCTTT

abundance: once
len: 15
d_gene: .
v_gene: TRBV6-5
j_gene: TRBJ1-6
CDR3aa: CASSYLDRRNSPLHF
CDR3nt: TGTGCCAGCAGTTACTTGGACAGAAGGAATTCACCCCTCCACTTT

abundance: .
len: 15
d_gene: TRBD1
v_gene: TRBV15
j_gene: TRBJ2-5
CDR3aa: CATSWGTGDLETQYF
CDR3nt: TGTGCCACCAGCTGGGGGACAGGGGATTTAGAGACCCAGTACTTC

abundance: .
len: 13
d_gene: TRBD1
v_gene: TRBV12-3/TRBV12-4
j_gene: TRBJ1-2
CDR3aa: CASSMTGFYGYTF
CDR3nt: TGTGCCAGCAGTATGACAGGGTTCTATGGCTACACCTTC

abundance: once
len: 14
d_gene: TRBD1
v_gene: TRBV2
j_gene: TRBJ2-1
CDR3aa: CASSEGGYRGSQFF
CDR3nt: TGTGCCAGCAGTGAAGGGGGCTACAGGGGATCGCAGTTCTTC

abundance: .
len: 15
d_gene: TRBD1
v_gene: TRBV5-1
j_gene: TRBJ1-2
CDR3aa: CASSWPGTGEYGYTF
CDR3nt: TGCGCCAGCAGCTGGCCCGGGACAGGGGAGTATGGCTACACCTTC

abundance: .
len: 13
d_gene: .
v_gene: TRBV3-1/TRBV3-2
j_gene: TRBJ2-7
CDR3aa: CASSPSVGGGQYF
CDR3nt: TGTGCCAGCAGCCCCTCCGTCGGGGGCGGGCAGTACTTC

abundance: few
len: 15
d_gene: .
v_gene: TRBV18
j_gene: TRBJ1-6
CDR3aa: CASSPRGTENSPLHF
CDR3nt: TGTGCCAGCTCACCGCGTGGGACGGAAAATTCACCCCTCCACTTT

abundance: .
len: 12
d_gene: .
v_gene: TRBV28
j_gene: TRBJ2-7
CDR3aa: CASREGHYEQYF
CDR3nt: TGTGCCAGCAGGGAGGGACACTACGAGCAGTACTTC

abundance: .
len: 14
d_gene: .
v_gene: TRBV5-5
j_gene: TRBJ1-5
CDR3aa: CASSPQGMDQPQHF
CDR3nt: TGTGCCAGCAGCCCCCAGGGTATGGATCAGCCCCAGCATTTT

abundance: .
len: 15
d_gene: TRBD2
v_gene: TRBV5-5
j_gene: TRBJ2-3
CDR3aa: CASSLVGLAIDTQYF
CDR3nt: TGTGCCAGCAGCTTGGTGGGACTAGCTATAGATACGCAGTATTTT

abundance: .
len: 16
d_gene: .
v_gene: TRBV28
j_gene: TRBJ1-4
CDR3aa: CAIRGHWGGDNEKLFF
CDR3nt: TGTGCCATCAGAGGCCATTGGGGCGGTGATAATGAAAAACTGTTTTTT

abundance: .
len: 14
d_gene: .
v_gene: TRBV7-2
j_gene: TRBJ1-4
CDR3aa: CASSLQGWGEKLFF
CDR3nt: TGTGCCAGCAGCTTACAGGGGTGGGGAGAAAAACTGTTTTTT

abundance: .
len: 14
d_gene: .
v_gene: TRBV3-1/TRBV3-2
j_gene: TRBJ1-2
CDR3aa: CASSPGTNLYGYTF
CDR3nt: TGTGCCAGCAGCCCCGGGACAAACCTTTATGGCTACACCTTC

abundance: .
len: 17
d_gene: .
v_gene: TRBV28
j_gene: TRBJ1-5
CDR3aa: CASAPLQGGNRNQPQHF
CDR3nt: TGTGCCAGCGCGCCCCTCCAGGGTGGTAATCGCAATCAGCCCCAGCATTTT

abundance: .
len: 13
d_gene: .
v_gene: TRBV29-1
j_gene: TRBJ2-4
CDR3aa: CSVSGLAKNIQYF
CDR3nt: TGCAGCGTTAGCGGATTAGCCAAAAACATTCAGTACTTC

abundance: .
len: 14
d_gene: TRBD1
v_gene: TRBV2
j_gene: TRBJ1-5
CDR3aa: CASSEDRGYQPQHF
CDR3nt: TGTGCCAGCAGTGAGGACAGGGGCTATCAGCCCCAGCATTTT

abundance: .
len: 13
d_gene: .
v_gene: TRBV6-5
j_gene: TRBJ1-4
CDR3aa: CASSYRNNEKLFF
CDR3nt: TGTGCCAGCAGTTATAGAAATAATGAAAAACTGTTTTTT

abundance: .
len: 14
d_gene: .
v_gene: TRBV11-3
j_gene: TRBJ2-3
CDR3aa: CASSLDTSSDTQYF
CDR3nt: TGTGCCAGCAGCTTAGATACCTCTTCCGATACGCAGTATTTT

abundance: .
len: 13
d_gene: .
v_gene: TRBV7-9
j_gene: TRBJ2-7
CDR3aa: CASSREVWGEQYF
CDR3nt: TGTGCCAGCAGCAGGGAGGTTTGGGGCGAGCAGTACTTC

abundance: .
len: 15
d_gene: .
v_gene: TRBV19
j_gene: TRBJ1-6
CDR3aa: CASSISQGLGSPLHF
CDR3nt: TGTGCCAGTAGTATTTCCCAGGGGCTGGGATCACCCCTCCACTTT

abundance: .
len: 14
d_gene: TRBD1
v_gene: TRBV24-1
j_gene: TRBJ1-2
CDR3aa: CATSDGTGDYGYTF
CDR3nt: TGTGCCACCAGTGACGGGACAGGGGACTATGGCTACACCTTC

abundance: medium-sized
len: 11
d_gene: .
v_gene: TRBV15
j_gene: TRBJ1-2
CDR3aa: CATSSGQGYTF
CDR3nt: TGTGCCACCAGCAGCGGGCAGGGCTACACCTTC